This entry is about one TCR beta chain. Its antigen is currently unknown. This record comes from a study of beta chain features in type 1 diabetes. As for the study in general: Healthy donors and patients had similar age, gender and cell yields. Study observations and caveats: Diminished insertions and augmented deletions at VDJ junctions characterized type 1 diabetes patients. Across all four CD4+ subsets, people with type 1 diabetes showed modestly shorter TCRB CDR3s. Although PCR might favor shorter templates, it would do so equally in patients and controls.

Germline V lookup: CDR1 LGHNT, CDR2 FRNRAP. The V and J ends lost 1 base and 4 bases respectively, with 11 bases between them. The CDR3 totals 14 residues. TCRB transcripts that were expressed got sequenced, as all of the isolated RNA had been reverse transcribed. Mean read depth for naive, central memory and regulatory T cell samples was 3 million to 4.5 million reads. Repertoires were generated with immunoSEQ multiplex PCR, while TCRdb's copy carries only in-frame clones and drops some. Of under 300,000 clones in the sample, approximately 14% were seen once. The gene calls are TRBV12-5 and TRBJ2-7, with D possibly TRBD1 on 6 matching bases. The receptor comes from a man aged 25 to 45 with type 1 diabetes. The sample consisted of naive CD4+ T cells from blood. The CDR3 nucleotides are TGTGCTAGTGGTTTGGGTCAGGGGAAGTACGAGCAGTACTTC. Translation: CASGLGQGKYEQYF.